This T cell receptor beta chain was retrieved from a study of blood T cell repertoires in COVID-19. Turning to the study itself: Sites across the United States, Italy and Spain contributed samples from acute and convalescent COVID-19. In each case, the material was cDNA or gDNA derived from T cells, B-cell-depleted T cells, or PBMCs.

This CDR3 has 12 residues. Trimming cost V 1 base and J 5 bases, with 6 bases left between them. Germline V gene sequence: CDR1 SGHTA, CDR2 FQGNSA. TCRdb's table, derived via immunoSEQ multiplex PCR, lists solely in-frame clones and lacks some. The sample gives over 150,000 clones, 87% of which show up once; roughly 0.9% is in the top ten. This clone was counted a single time. The sequenced material came from peripheral blood. This clonotype originated in a woman aged 18-29 years who had recovered from COVID-19. The chain carries TRBV7-2 and TRBJ2-7; D unresolved. The CDR3 coding sequence is TGTGCCAGCAGCTTAGGCGTCCACGAGCAGTACTTC. Amino acids: CASSLGVHEQYF.